Sequencing of this TCR gamma chain was carried out in a study of Vδ1+ human thymocytes. Study findings and constraints: Thymic TRG and TRD repertoires appeared highly polyclonal, with Gaussian CDR3 length distributions. Donors shared many TRG clonotypes but few TRD clonotypes.

To note about this clone: What it binds is not known.

RNA was extracted from the cells and then reverse transcribed. The CDR3 regions were amplified by multiplex PCR from V-gene primers to a constant-region primer. TCRdb reanalysed the multiplex PCR reads via CATT. This table has 20,000 to 25,000 gamma-chain clones, roughly 13% appearing once. J was trimmed by 5 bases and V by 0 bases; bases with no gene match: 7. CDR1 EGSNGY and CDR2 YDSYNSKV come from the germline V gene. The CDR3 is made up of 14 amino acids. Alphabeta T cells were depleted, then CD3+ Vdelta1+ Vdelta2- thymocytes were FACS-sorted. The chain is built from TRGV2 and TRGJ1 or TRGJ2. The origin of this receptor is a child less than two years old who had congenital heart surgery. The sample comprised Vdelta1+ gamma-delta thymocytes from the thymus. Subset in this sample: FACS-sorted CD3+ TCRalphabeta- TCRVdelta1+ TCRVdelta2- thymocytes. The chain's CDR3 is CATWDGTKNYKKLF. The CDR3 coding sequence is TGTGCCACCTGGGACGGGACAAAGAATTATAAGAAACTCTTT.